Listed below are T cell receptor beta chains from one sample, sequenced in a study of cytomegalovirus exposure and HLA in healthy donors. The table came from immunoSEQ multiplex PCR; TCRdb's copy has only in-frame clones and leaves some out. The sample has under 200,000 clones, approximately 86% seen once. The sequencing sample was made of PBMCs. Receptors originate from a woman younger than 30 in good health and CMV-seronegative. The conserved cysteine and the conserved F or W are not part of the CDR3 here. The order of the fields is V gene, clone size, D gene, J gene, CDR3 protein. D genes are given only for firm matches. Clone sizes are given selectively: once, few, many, or a class where the clone is expanded.

v_call: TRBV7-2; clone_size: .; d_call: .; j_call: TRBJ2-7; cdr3_aa: ASSLSGGFNEQY
v_call: TRBV5-6; clone_size: few; d_call: .; j_call: TRBJ1-5; cdr3_aa: ASSLGLNQPQH
v_call: TRBV25-1; clone_size: .; d_call: .; j_call: TRBJ2-1; cdr3_aa: ASSFRGDEQF
v_call: TRBV7-9; clone_size: few; d_call: TRBD2; j_call: TRBJ2-7; cdr3_aa: ASSLQRGVVDEQY
v_call: TRBV6-5; clone_size: .; d_call: TRBD1; j_call: TRBJ1-2; cdr3_aa: ASSYEQGYGYT
v_call: TRBV5-1; clone_size: .; d_call: .; j_call: TRBJ2-1; cdr3_aa: ASSLSPGIDEQF
v_call: TRBV12-2; clone_size: .; d_call: .; j_call: TRBJ2-3; cdr3_aa: DELADYTDTQY
v_call: TRBV5-4; clone_size: .; d_call: .; j_call: .; cdr3_aa: ASSFGSGDYEQY
v_call: TRBV9; clone_size: once; d_call: .; j_call: TRBJ1-1; cdr3_aa: ASSVDNSYTEAF
v_call: TRBV6-5; clone_size: .; d_call: TRBD2; j_call: TRBJ2-3; cdr3_aa: ASSLSGSGTDTQY
v_call: TRBV29-1; clone_size: .; d_call: .; j_call: TRBJ1-1; cdr3_aa: SALQGSDTEAF
v_call: TRBV7-6; clone_size: .; d_call: .; j_call: TRBJ1-1; cdr3_aa: ASSLARGTEAF